Listed here is a single T cell receptor (beta chain). This specimen comes from a study of STAT5B mutations in CD4+ large granular lymphocyte leukemia. The wider study: Among healthy controls, a particular HLA allele went with more CDR3 'QG' motifs.

V dropped 3 bases and J dropped 6; count of bases not matched to a gene: 10. The CDR3 runs 15 residues. The germline CDR1 and CDR2 sequences are MGHRA and YSYEKL. The method was immunoSEQ multiplex PCR; TCRdb's version includes in-frame clones alone and lacks a portion of them. The sample has roughly 34,000 clones, approximately 82% seen once. The receptor was isolated from a human donor in good health. Sample: CD4+ T cells from blood buffy coats. The chain joins TRBV4-1 to TRBJ1-1, with 7 bases identical to TRBD1. CDR3 region: CASSQTSGTASEAFF. In nucleotides, the CDR3 is TGCGCCAGCAGCCAGACTTCCGGGACAGCCTCTGAAGCTTTCTTT.